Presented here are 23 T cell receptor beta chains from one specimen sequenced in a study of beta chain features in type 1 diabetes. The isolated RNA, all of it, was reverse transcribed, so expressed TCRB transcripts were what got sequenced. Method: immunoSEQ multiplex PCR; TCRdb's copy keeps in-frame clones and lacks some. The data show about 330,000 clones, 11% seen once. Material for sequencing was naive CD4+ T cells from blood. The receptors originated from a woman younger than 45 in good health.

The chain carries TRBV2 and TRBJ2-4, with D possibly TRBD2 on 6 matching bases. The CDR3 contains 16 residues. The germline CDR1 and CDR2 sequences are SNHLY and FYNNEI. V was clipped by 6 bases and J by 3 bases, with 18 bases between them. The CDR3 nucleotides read TGTGCCAGCAGGGGAGGCTCCGGCCTGGGCAAAAACATTCAGTACTTC. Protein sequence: CASRGGSGLGKNIQYF.

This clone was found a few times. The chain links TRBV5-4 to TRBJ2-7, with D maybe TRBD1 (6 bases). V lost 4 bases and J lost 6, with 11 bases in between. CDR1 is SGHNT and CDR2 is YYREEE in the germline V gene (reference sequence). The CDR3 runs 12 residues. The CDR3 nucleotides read TGTGCCAGCAGCCCAAACAGGGTCGAGCAGTACTTC. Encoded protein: CASSPNRVEQYF.

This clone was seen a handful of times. DNA for the CDR3: TGCGCCAGCGGCTACACAGGGCTCGGCACAGATACGCAGTATTTT. Protein: CASGYTGLGTDTQYF. This chain links TRBV4-3 with TRBJ2-3; a weak D match, TRBD1 (6 bases). This CDR3 is 15 amino acids long. V lost 8 bases, J lost 1 base, and 16 bases lay in between. Germline CDR1 reads LGHNA; CDR2 reads YSLEER.

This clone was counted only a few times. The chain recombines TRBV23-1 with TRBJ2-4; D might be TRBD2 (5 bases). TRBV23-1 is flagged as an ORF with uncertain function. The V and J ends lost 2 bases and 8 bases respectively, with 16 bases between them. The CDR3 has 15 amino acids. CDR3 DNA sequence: TGCGCCAGCAGTCAAAAAAGGAGGAGGTTGCACATTCAGTACTTC. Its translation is CASSQKRRRLHIQYF.

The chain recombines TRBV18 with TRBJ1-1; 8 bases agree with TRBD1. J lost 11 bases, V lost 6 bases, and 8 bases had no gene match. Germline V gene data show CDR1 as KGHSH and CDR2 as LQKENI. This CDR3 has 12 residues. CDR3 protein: CASSPGQGDAFF. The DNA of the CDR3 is TGTGCCAGCTCTCCCGGACAGGGCGACGCTTTCTTT. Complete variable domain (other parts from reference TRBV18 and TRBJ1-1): NAGVMQNPRHLVRRRGQEARLRCSPMKGHSHVYWYRQLPEEGLKFMVYLQKENIIDESGMPKERFSAEFPKEGPSILRIQQVVRGDSAAYFCASSPGQGDAFFGQGTRLTVV.

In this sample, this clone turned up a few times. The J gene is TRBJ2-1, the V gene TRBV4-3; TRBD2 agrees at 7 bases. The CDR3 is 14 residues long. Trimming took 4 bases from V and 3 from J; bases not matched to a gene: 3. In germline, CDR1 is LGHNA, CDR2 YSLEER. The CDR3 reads CASSRSGDYNEQFF. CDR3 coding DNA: TGCGCCAGCAGCCGAAGCGGGGACTACAATGAGCAGTTCTTC.

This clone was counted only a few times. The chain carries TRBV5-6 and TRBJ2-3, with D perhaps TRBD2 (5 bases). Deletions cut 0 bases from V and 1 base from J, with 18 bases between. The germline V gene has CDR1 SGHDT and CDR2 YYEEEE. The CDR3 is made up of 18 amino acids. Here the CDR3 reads CASSLGRPYPRGTDTQYF. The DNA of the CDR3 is TGTGCCAGCAGCTTGGGGAGGCCTTATCCGCGCGGCACAGATACGCAGTATTTT.

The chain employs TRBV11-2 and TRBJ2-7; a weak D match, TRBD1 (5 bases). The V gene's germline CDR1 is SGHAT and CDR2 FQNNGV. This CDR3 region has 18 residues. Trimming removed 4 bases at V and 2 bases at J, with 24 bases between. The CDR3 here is CASSYRQKGYSLTYEQYF. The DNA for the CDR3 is TGTGCCAGCAGCTACAGACAGAAGGGGTACAGCCTTACCTACGAGCAGTACTTC.

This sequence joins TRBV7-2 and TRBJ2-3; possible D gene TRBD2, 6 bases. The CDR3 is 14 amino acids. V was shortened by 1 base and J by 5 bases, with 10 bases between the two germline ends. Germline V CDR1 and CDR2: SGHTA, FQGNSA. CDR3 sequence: CASSLGLALDTQYF. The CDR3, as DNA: TGTGCCAGCAGCTTAGGCCTAGCGTTAGATACGCAGTATTTT.

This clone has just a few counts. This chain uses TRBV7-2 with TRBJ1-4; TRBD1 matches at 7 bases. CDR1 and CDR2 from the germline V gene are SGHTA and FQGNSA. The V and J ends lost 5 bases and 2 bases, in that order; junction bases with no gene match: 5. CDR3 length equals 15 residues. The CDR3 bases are TGTGCCAGCAGCACCCGACAGGGCACTAATGAAAAACTGTTTTTT. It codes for CASSTRQGTNEKLFF.

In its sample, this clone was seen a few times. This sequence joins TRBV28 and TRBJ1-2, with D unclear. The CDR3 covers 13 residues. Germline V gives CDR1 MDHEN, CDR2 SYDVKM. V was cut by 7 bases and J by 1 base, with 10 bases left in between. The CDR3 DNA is TGTGCCAGCACCCCCGGGAATAACTATGGCTACACCTTC. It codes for CASTPGNNYGYTF.

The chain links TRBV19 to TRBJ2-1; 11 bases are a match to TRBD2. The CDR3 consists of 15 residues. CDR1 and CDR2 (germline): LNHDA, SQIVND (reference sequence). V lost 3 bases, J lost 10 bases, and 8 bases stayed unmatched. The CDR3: CASSIALAGVGEQFF. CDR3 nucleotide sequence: TGTGCCAGTAGTATTGCACTAGCGGGAGTCGGGGAGCAGTTCTTC.

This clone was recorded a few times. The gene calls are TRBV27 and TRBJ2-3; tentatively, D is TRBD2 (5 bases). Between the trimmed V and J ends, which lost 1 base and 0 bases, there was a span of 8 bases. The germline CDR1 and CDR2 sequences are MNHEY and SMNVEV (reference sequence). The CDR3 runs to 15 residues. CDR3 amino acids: CASSLFGGSTDTQYF. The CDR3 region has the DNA TGTGCCAGCAGTTTATTCGGCGGGAGCACAGATACGCAGTATTTT.

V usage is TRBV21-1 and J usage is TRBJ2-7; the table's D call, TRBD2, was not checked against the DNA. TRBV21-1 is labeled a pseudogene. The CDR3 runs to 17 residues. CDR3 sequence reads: CASSEGLANLLGYEQYF. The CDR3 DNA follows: TGTGCCAGCAGCGAGGGACTAGCGAACTTACTAGGCTACGAGCAGTACTTC.

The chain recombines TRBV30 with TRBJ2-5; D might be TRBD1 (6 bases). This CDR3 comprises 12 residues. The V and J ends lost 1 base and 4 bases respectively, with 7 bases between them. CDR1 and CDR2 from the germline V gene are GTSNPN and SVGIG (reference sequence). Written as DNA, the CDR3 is TGTGCCTGGAGTGAAGGGGGAGAGACCCAGTACTTC. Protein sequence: CAWSEGGETQYF.

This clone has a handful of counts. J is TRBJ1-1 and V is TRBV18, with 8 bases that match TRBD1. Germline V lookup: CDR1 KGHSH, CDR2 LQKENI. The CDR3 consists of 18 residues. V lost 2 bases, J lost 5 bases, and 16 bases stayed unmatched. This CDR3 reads CASSPEPQGAISWTEAFF. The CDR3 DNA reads TGTGCCAGCTCACCAGAGCCCCAGGGGGCGATTAGTTGGACTGAAGCTTTCTTT.

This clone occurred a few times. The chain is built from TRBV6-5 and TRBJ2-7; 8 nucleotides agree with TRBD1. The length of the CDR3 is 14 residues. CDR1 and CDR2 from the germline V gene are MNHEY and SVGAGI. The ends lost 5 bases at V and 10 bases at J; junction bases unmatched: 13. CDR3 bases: TGTGCCAGCAGTATCGACAGGGGAAAAGGGCGTCAGTACTTC. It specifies CASSIDRGKGRQYF.

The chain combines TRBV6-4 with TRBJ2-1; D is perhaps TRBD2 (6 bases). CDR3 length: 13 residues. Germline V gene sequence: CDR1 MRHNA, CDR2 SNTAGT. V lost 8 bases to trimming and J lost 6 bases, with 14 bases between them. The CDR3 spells CASRGVSGNEQFF. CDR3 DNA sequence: TGTGCCAGCCGCGGGGTTAGCGGCAATGAGCAGTTCTTC.

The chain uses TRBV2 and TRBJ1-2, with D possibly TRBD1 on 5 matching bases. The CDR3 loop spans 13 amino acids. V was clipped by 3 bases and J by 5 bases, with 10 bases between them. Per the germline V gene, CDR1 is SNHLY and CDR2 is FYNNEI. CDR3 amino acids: CASSDDRTYGYTF. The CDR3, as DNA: TGTGCCAGCAGTGACGACAGAACTTATGGCTACACCTTC.

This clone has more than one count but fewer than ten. The CDR3 protein is CASSFVAGWETQYF. The CDR3 bases are TGTGCCAGCAGTTTTGTAGCGGGATGGGAGACCCAGTACTTC. The V call is TRBV6-5, the J call TRBJ2-5, with TRBD2 identical over 8 bases. The CDR3 is 14 residues long. Trimming at V came to 4 bases and at J to 5 bases, leaving 6 bases not matched to a gene. The germline CDR1 and CDR2 sequences are MNHEY and SVGAGI.

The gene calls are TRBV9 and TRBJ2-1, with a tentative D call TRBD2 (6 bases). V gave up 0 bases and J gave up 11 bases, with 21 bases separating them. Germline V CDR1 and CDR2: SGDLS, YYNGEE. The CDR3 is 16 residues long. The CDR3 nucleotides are TGTGCCAGCAGCGTAGCAGAATCGGGAGAGTGGGGGAAGCAGTTCTTC. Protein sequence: CASSVAESGEWGKQFF. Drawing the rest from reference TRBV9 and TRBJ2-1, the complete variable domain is DSGVTQTPKHLITATGQRVTLRCSPRSGDLSVYWYQQSLDQGLQFLIQYYNGEERAKGNILERFSAQQFPDLHSELNLSSLELGDSALYFCASSVAESGEWGKQFFGPGTRLTVL.

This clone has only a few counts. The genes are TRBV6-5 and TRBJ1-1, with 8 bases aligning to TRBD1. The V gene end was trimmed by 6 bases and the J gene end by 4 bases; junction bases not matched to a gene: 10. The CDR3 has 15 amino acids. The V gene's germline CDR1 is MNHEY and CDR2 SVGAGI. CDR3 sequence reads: CASSSGQGRSTEAFF. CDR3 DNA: TGTGCCAGCAGCTCTGGACAGGGCAGAAGCACTGAAGCTTTCTTT.

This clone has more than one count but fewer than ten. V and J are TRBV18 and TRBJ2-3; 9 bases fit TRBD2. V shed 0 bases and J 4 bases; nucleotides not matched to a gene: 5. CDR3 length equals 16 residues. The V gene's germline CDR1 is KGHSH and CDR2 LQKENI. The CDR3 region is CASSPPSGSFSDTQYF. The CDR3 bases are TGTGCCAGCTCACCACCTAGCGGGAGTTTCTCAGATACGCAGTATTTT.